Below are 28 T cell receptor beta chains sequenced from a single sample in a study of T cell responses to AZD1222 COVID-19 vaccine. Repertoires were generated with immunoSEQ multiplex PCR, while TCRdb's copy carries only in-frame clones and drops some. The sample contains 100,000 to 150,000 clones, approximately 88% of which appear only once. The sequencing used peripheral blood, collected on day 0 of MenACWY control vaccination. The receptor set was obtained from an adult in good health.

The chain has TRBV24-1 and TRBJ1-1; 7 bases line up with TRBD1. Germline CDR1 KGHDR, CDR2 SFDVKD. This CDR3 contains 15 residues. V lost 3 bases to trimming and J lost 5 bases; unmatched junction nucleotides: 8. The CDR3 nucleotides read TGTGCCACCAGTGATACCCGACAGGGTAGGACTGAAGCTTTCTTT. It codes for CATSDTRQGRTEAFF.

The chain couples TRBV28 to TRBJ1-2; D is undetermined. Germline CDR1 reads MDHEN; CDR2 reads SYDVKM. Deletions cut 2 bases from V and 8 bases from J, with 9 bases between. The CDR3 is made up of 12 amino acids. In DNA, the CDR3 is TGTGCCAGCAGTTTAGCCCCGGAGGGCTACACCTTC. Translated, it gives CASSLAPEGYTF.

The chain combines TRBV12-3 or TRBV12-4 with TRBJ1-2; the match to TRBD1 covers 7 bases. V dropped 4 bases and J dropped 8; count of bases not matched to a gene: 4. The CDR3 contains 12 residues. This CDR3 is CASSSTGYGYTF. CDR3 in DNA: TGTGCCAGCAGTTCGACAGGGTACGGCTACACCTTC.

V and J are TRBV28 and TRBJ1-2; 8 nucleotides line up with TRBD1. This CDR3 comprises 15 residues. The junction had 9 bases not matched to a gene; V was cut back by 3 bases and J by 6 bases. The V gene's germline CDR1 is MDHEN and CDR2 SYDVKM. The chain's CDR3 is CASSFQGAWTNGYTF. The CDR3 region has the DNA TGTGCCAGCAGTTTCCAGGGGGCGTGGACTAATGGCTACACCTTC.

The J gene is TRBJ2-3, the V gene TRBV2; 9 bases are a match to TRBD2. Per the germline V gene, CDR1 is SNHLY and CDR2 is FYNNEI. The CDR3 has 15 residues. J lost 0 bases, V lost 4 bases, and 2 bases had no gene match. The CDR3 loop reads CASSAGTSSTDTQYF. CDR3 nucleotide sequence: TGTGCCAGCAGTGCCGGGACTAGCAGCACAGATACGCAGTATTTT.

This rearrangement joins TRBV18 to TRBJ1-6; no firm D call. Germline V gene sequence: CDR1 KGHSH, CDR2 LQKENI. The V end was cut by 2 bases, the J end by 7 bases, with 9 bases between. This CDR3 spans 14 amino acids. CDR3 sequence: CASSPNRENSPLHF. The CDR3 nucleotides read TGTGCCAGCTCACCAAATAGGGAAAATTCACCCCTCCACTTT.

V and J are TRBV9 and TRBJ1-1; D may be TRBD1 (5 bases). The germline CDR1 and CDR2 sequences are SGDLS and YYNGEE. The CDR3 is 14 amino acids. V was clipped by 7 bases and J by 1 base, with 14 bases between them. CDR3 DNA: TGTGCCAGCGGCCCCTGGGGCGGGAACACTGAAGCTTTCTTT. Translation gives CASGPWGGNTEAFF. The variable domain in full, with the rest retrieved from reference TRBV9 and TRBJ1-1, is DSGVTQTPKHLITATGQRVTLRCSPRSGDLSVYWYQQSLDQGLQFLIQYYNGEERAKGNILERFSAQQFPDLHSELNLSSLELGDSALYFCASGPWGGNTEAFFGQGTRLTVV.

This rearrangement joins TRBV30 to TRBJ1-6; no clear D gene. The V gene's germline CDR1 is GTSNPN and CDR2 SVGIG (reference sequence). V lost 1 base, J lost 5 bases, and 15 bases lay in between. The CDR3 loop spans 16 amino acids. CDR3 residues: CAWSGRENSDNSPLHF. The CDR3 nucleotides read TGTGCCTGGAGTGGTCGGGAGAACTCTGATAATTCACCCCTCCACTTT.

The V call is TRBV29-1, the J call TRBJ2-7, with 7 bases identical to TRBD2. The CDR3 sequence is 12 residues long. V gave up 6 bases and J gave up 3 bases; unmatched junction bases: 5. The germline CDR1 and CDR2 sequences are SQVTM and ANQGSEA. CDR3 amino acids: CSVGGLSYEQYF. The CDR3 DNA reads TGCAGCGTGGGGGGGTTAAGCTACGAGCAGTACTTC.

The V gene is TRBV19, the J gene TRBJ2-1; 11 nucleotides line up with TRBD2. Germline CDR1 is LNHDA and CDR2 is SQIVND (reference sequence). This CDR3 comprises 15 residues. Trimming cost V 0 bases and J 7 bases; bases outside gene matches: 2. CDR3 loop: CASSIEGTSGNEQFF. The CDR3 DNA follows: TGTGCCAGTAGTATAGAAGGGACTAGCGGTAATGAGCAGTTCTTC.

This sequence joins TRBV28 and TRBJ2-1, with 9 bases identical to TRBD2. The length of the CDR3 is 15 residues. Germline CDR1 reads MDHEN; CDR2 reads SYDVKM. After removal of 3 bases from V and 1 base from J, the junction contained 1 base not matched to a gene. DNA for the CDR3: TGTGCCAGCAGTTTCGCGGGAGGGTCCTACAATGAGCAGTTCTTC. Translating gives CASSFAGGSYNEQFF. The full variable domain, its missing parts supplied by reference TRBV28 and TRBJ2-1, is DVKVTQSSRYLVKRTGEKVFLECVQDMDHENMFWYRQDPGLGLRLIYFSYDVKMKEKGDIPEGYSVSREKKERFSLILESASTNQTSMYLCASSFAGGSYNEQFFGPGTRLTVL.

The chain joins TRBV10-3 to TRBJ1-3; TRBD1 matches 8 bases. Trimming took 6 bases from V and 3 from J; bases not matched to a gene: 7. Looked up from germline, CDR1 is ENHRY and CDR2 is SYGVKD. The CDR3 has 15 amino acids. CDR3 nucleotides: TGTGCCATCAGCCCGACAGGGGAAATTGGAAACACCATATATTTT. As protein: CAISPTGEIGNTIYF.

The chain joins TRBV6-5 to TRBJ1-5; perhaps TRBD1 as D (5 bases). The ends were cut back, 6 bases at V and 2 bases at J, with 8 bases in the middle. This CDR3 comprises 13 residues. Germline CDR1 and CDR2: MNHEY and SVGAGI. The CDR3 loop is CASSPGRNQPQHF. CDR3 DNA: TGTGCCAGCAGCCCAGGGCGCAATCAGCCCCAGCATTTT.

The chain is built from TRBV3-1 (or the pseudogene TRBV3-2) and TRBJ2-2; unclear D gene. Germline CDR1 and CDR2: LGHDT and YNNKEL (reference sequence). Trimming removed 4 bases at V and 7 bases at J, with 4 bases between. The CDR3 contains 11 residues. CDR3: CASSPGGELFF. The CDR3 DNA follows: TGTGCCAGCAGCCCGGGCGGGGAGCTGTTTTTT.

This chain connects TRBV7-9 to TRBJ2-5; D might be TRBD2 (5 bases). Germline lookup yields CDR1 SEHNR and CDR2 FQNEAQ (reference sequence). The CDR3 runs 12 residues. V dropped 7 bases and J dropped 1 base, with 7 bases sitting between them. The CDR3 coding sequence is TGTGCCAGCACGGGAATCCAAGAGACCCAGTACTTC. The encoded protein is CASTGIQETQYF. Full variable domain (rest looked up from reference TRBV7-9 and TRBJ2-5): DTGVSQNPRHKITKRGQNVTFRCDPISEHNRLYWYRQTLGQGPEFLTYFQNEAQLEKSRLLSDRFSAERPKGSFSTLEIQRTEQGDSAMYLCASTGIQETQYFGPGTRLLVL.

The J gene is TRBJ1-2, the V gene TRBV28; no clear D gene. Germline V lookup: CDR1 MDHEN, CDR2 SYDVKM. This CDR3 spans 11 amino acids. V was shortened by 2 bases and J by 6 bases, with 4 bases between the two germline ends. The CDR3 nucleotides are TGTGCCAGCAGTTTACCAAATGGCTACACCTTC. Amino acid sequence: CASSLPNGYTF.

The rearrangement uses TRBV5-4 and TRBJ2-1; D assignment may be TRBD1 or TRBD2 (6 bases each). V lost 4 bases, J lost 9 bases, and 17 bases lay in between. CDR3 length: 14 residues. Germline CDR1 and CDR2: SGHNT and YYREEE (reference sequence). This CDR3 is CASSAGGKLGEQFF. Here the CDR3 DNA reads TGTGCCAGCAGCGCCGGGGGCAAGTTGGGTGAGCAGTTCTTC. The whole variable domain, remainder taken from reference TRBV5-4 and TRBJ2-1, is ETGVTQSPTHLIKTRGQQVTLRCSSQSGHNTVSWYQQALGQGPQFIFQYYREEENGRGNFPPRFSGLQFPNYSSELNVNALELDDSALYLCASSAGGKLGEQFFGPGTRLTVL.

The CDR3 nucleotides read TGCGCCAGCAGCCAAGATCGGCAGGGCTATACTGAAGCTTTCTTT. Amino acids: CASSQDRQGYTEAFF. The chain uses TRBV4-1 and TRBJ1-1; possibly TRBD1 for D (5 bases). The ends were cut back, 0 bases at V and 5 bases at J, with 13 bases in the middle. The CDR3 covers 15 residues. Germline CDR1 reads MGHRA; CDR2 reads YSYEKL.

The gene calls are TRBV2 and TRBJ2-3; 13 bases line up with TRBD2. V trimming: 4 bases; J trimming: 3 bases; junction bases outside the gene matches: 10. From germline, CDR1 is SNHLY and CDR2 FYNNEI. This CDR3 is 18 amino acids long. The CDR3 DNA reads TGTGCCAGCAGTGCACCCTCTTGGACTAGCGGGAGAACAGATACGCAGTATTTT. This encodes CASSAPSWTSGRTDTQYF.

This chain joins TRBV27 and TRBJ2-5; 8 bases align to TRBD1. The V and J ends lost 3 bases and 4 bases, in that order; junction bases with no gene match: 7. The CDR3 length is 15 residues. The germline V gene has CDR1 MNHEY and CDR2 SMNVEV (reference sequence). The CDR3 reads CASSFSQGVGETQYF. CDR3 bases: TGTGCCAGCAGTTTCTCACAGGGGGTTGGAGAGACCCAGTACTTC.

The J gene is TRBJ1-6, the V gene TRBV30; D remains unclear. CDR3 length: 12 residues. Per germline, CDR1 GTSNPN and CDR2 SVGIG (reference sequence). V lost 0 bases and J lost 9, with 6 bases in between. CDR3 amino acids: CAWSVLGSPLHF. The CDR3 nucleotides are TGTGCCTGGAGTGTACTGGGTTCACCCCTCCACTTT.

V is TRBV3-1 (or the pseudogene TRBV3-2) and J is TRBJ2-3, with D possibly being TRBD2 (5 bases). The CDR3 covers 14 residues. Trimming took 4 bases from V and 4 from J, leaving 12 bases between them. Germline values: CDR1 LGHDT, CDR2 YNNKEL (reference sequence). This CDR3 is CASSPTMGADTQYF. In DNA, the CDR3 is TGTGCCAGCAGCCCAACGATGGGAGCAGATACGCAGTATTTT.

V is TRBV7-6 and J is TRBJ2-7, with 16 bases identical to TRBD2. The CDR3 is 18 residues long. V dropped 5 bases and J dropped 2; count of bases not matched to a gene: 9. Germline values: CDR1 SGHVS, CDR2 FNYEAQ. The CDR3 coding sequence is TGTGCCAGCAGCCCGAAGGGACTAGCGGGAGGGAGGACCTACGAGCAGTACTTC. Translation gives CASSPKGLAGGRTYEQYF.

This sequence joins TRBV10-2 and TRBJ2-2, with a tentative D call TRBD2 (7 bases). Trimming cost V 7 bases and J 5 bases, with 14 bases left between them. The CDR3 runs 14 residues. CDR1 is WSHSY and CDR2 is SAAADI in the germline V gene. In DNA, the CDR3 is TGCGCCAGCAAGGGGGGAGGGGGGACCGGGGAGCTGTTTTTT. It codes for CASKGGGGTGELFF.

This chain links TRBV3-1 (or the pseudogene TRBV3-2) with TRBJ1-4; 9 bases are shared with TRBD1. Germline V gives CDR1 LGHDT, CDR2 YNNKEL (reference sequence). J gave up 7 bases and V 8 bases, and 5 bases lay outside the gene matches. The CDR3 extends over 13 amino acids. The CDR3 DNA sequence: TGTGCCAGCGGCGGGACAGGGAGTGAAAAACTGTTTTTT. Its translation: CASGGTGSEKLFF.

The V gene is TRBV5-1, the J gene TRBJ1-2; the D is unclear. The CDR3 is made up of 13 amino acids. V shed 0 bases and J shed 4 bases, with 7 bases lying between them. Germline V lookup: CDR1 SGHRS, CDR2 YFSETQ. DNA for the CDR3: TGCGCCAGCAGCTTGGTGCGGGGCTATGGCTACACCTTC. It translates to CASSLVRGYGYTF.

The chain is built from TRBV18 and TRBJ1-4; unclear D gene. Per the germline V gene, CDR1 is KGHSH and CDR2 is LQKENI. The CDR3 totals 15 residues. V was pared by 6 bases and J by 1 base, with 12 bases between. CDR3: CASSLPGGTNEKLFF. CDR3 DNA sequence: TGTGCCAGCTCCCTACCCGGAGGAACTAATGAAAAACTGTTTTTT.

The chain joins TRBV28 to TRBJ2-7; 8 bases align to TRBD2. The germline V gene encodes CDR1 MDHEN and CDR2 SYDVKM. The J segment lost 2 bases and the V segment lost 5 bases, leaving 5 bases of the junction unmatched. The CDR3 spans 14 residues. The CDR3 sequence is CASSDTSGPYEQYF. The CDR3 DNA reads as TGTGCCAGCAGTGATACTAGCGGCCCCTACGAGCAGTACTTC.